This paragraph covers one T cell receptor (beta chain) sequence. The antigen is undetermined. The PCR employed 60 Vbeta primers together with 13 Jbeta primers. Method: immunoSEQ multiplex PCR; TCRdb's copy keeps in-frame clones and lacks some. Of 200,000 to 250,000 clones in the sample, approximately 84% were seen once. The sample originates from a study of cytomegalovirus exposure and HLA in healthy donors. About the research overall: Early released data had around 79 million unique TCRs, all coming from HLA-typed donors. The study's findings and limits: A later analysis reportedly found fewer N-insertions in an Asian-associated ancestry cluster than the roughly 670-donor mean.

Germline lookup yields CDR1 SQVTM and CDR2 ANQGSEA. V was cut by 1 base and J by 7 bases, with 10 bases left in between. The CDR3 length is 12 residues. As for the donors, each was a healthy bone marrow donor. This receptor was identified in a woman in her forties in good health and CMV-seronegative. V is TRBV29-1 and J is TRBJ1-2; tentatively, D is TRBD1 (6 bases). The specimen sequenced was PBMCs. The CDR3 nucleotides read TGCAGCGTTGAAGCGGGGGGCTTTGGCTACACCTTC. It encodes CSVEAGGFGYTF.